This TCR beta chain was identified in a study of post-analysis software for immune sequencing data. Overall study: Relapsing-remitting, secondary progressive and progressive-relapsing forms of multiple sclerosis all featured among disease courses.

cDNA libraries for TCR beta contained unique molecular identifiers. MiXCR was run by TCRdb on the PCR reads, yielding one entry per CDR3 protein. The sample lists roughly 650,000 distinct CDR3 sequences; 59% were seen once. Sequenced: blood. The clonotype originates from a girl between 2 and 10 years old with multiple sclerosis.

Here the CDR3 reads CASSLGPATNEKLFF. CDR3 nucleotides: TGTGCCAGCAGCTTGGGCCCCGCAACTAATGAAAAACTGTTTTTT. This chain links TRBV5-5 with TRBJ1-4; D is unresolved. Germline CDR1 SGHKS, CDR2 YYEKEE (reference sequence). The ends were cut back, 0 bases at V and 0 bases at J, with 6 bases in the middle. The length of the CDR3 is 15 residues.